This T cell receptor (beta chain) was sequenced in a study of early T cells in non-severe SARS-CoV-2 infection. TCRdb used MiXCR to reprocess the 5' RACE reads, holding one entry per CDR3 protein. The profile covers tens of thousands of distinct CDR3 sequences, with over 7% appearing a single time and less than 25% taken by the ten largest. In its sample, this clonotype was seen a few times. The germline V gene has CDR1 KGHSH and CDR2 LQKENI. V shed 6 bases and J shed 6 bases, with 10 bases lying between them. This CDR3 has 12 residues. Sequenced sample: whole blood. The source is an adult who was a healthcare worker with PCR-confirmed SARS-CoV-2 infection or an uninfected control (not recorded which). The genes are TRBV18 and TRBJ2-3, with D uncertain. The CDR3 is CASSPRSDTQYF. The CDR3 DNA follows: TGTGCCAGCTCGCCCCGGTCGGATACGCAGTATTTT.